Each of the 23 T cell receptor beta chains below was sequenced from the same sample in a study of response to subunit inactivated influenza vaccine. Each CDR3 protein gets one entry after TCRdb re-called the RT-PCR reads with MiXCR. The sample contains 550,000 to 800,000 distinct CDR3 sequences, around 16% of which appear only once. The specimen comprised PBMCs from blood, sampled 11 to 12 days after vaccination. These receptors were obtained from a middle-aged man who received an inactivated influenza vaccine.

The chain carries TRBV19 and TRBJ1-1, with 7 nucleotides matching TRBD1. This CDR3 spans 15 amino acids. Germline V gene lookup returns CDR1 LNHDA and CDR2 SQIVND (reference sequence). After removal of 4 bases from V and 3 bases from J, the junction contained 8 bases not matched to a gene. The CDR3 nucleotides are TGTGCCAGTAGTAGCGACAGGGTTTCATACACTGAAGCTTTCTTT. This gives the protein CASSSDRVSYTEAFF.

The chain combines TRBV10-2 with TRBJ2-5; 11 bases map to TRBD2. Germline CDR1 is WSHSY and CDR2 is SAAADI. This CDR3 region has 16 residues. The V segment lost 9 bases and the J segment 3 bases; nucleotides outside the gene matches: 12. In DNA form, the CDR3 reads TGCGCCAGTTCGGGGCTAGCGGGGGGCAAGAAAGAGACCCAGTACTTC. It codes for CASSGLAGGKKETQYF.

The chain couples TRBV29-1 to TRBJ2-2; possible D gene TRBD2, 5 bases. Germline CDR1 and CDR2: SQVTM and ANQGSEA. CDR3 length: 14 residues. Trimming removed 5 bases at V and 2 bases at J, with 12 bases between. The CDR3: CSVYQRTNTGELFF. The CDR3 nucleotides are TGCAGCGTTTATCAGCGGACTAACACCGGGGAGCTGTTTTTT.

V and J are TRBV19 and TRBJ2-7, with a possible D match to TRBD1 (6 bases). The V end was cut by 3 bases, the J end by 4 bases, with 13 bases between. In germline, CDR1 is LNHDA, CDR2 SQIVND (reference sequence). The CDR3 is made up of 14 amino acids. Here the CDR3 reads CASSMDGQGYEQYF. CDR3 coding DNA: TGTGCCAGTAGTATGGATGGGCAGGGGTACGAGCAGTACTTC.

The chain couples TRBV12-3 or TRBV12-4 to TRBJ2-1, with D perhaps TRBD2 (5 bases). The V and J ends lost 6 bases and 0 bases respectively, with 15 bases between them. This CDR3 has 16 residues. In DNA, the CDR3 is TGTGCCAGCAGCATCCGAGGGCCAGTCTCCTACAATGAGCAGTTCTTC. Translation gives CASSIRGPVSYNEQFF.

This chain links TRBV20-1 with TRBJ2-1; no definite D call. Deletions cut 5 bases from V and 2 bases from J, with 16 bases between. CDR1 is DFQATT and CDR2 is SNEGSKA in the germline V gene (reference sequence). The CDR3 consists of 15 residues. In nucleotides, the CDR3 is TGCAGTGCTGGCCTGTATGGTGGGACCTACAATGAGCAGTTCTTC. It translates to CSAGLYGGTYNEQFF.

The sample holds a few counts of this clonotype. The rearrangement links TRBV2 to TRBJ2-5, with D perhaps matching TRBD1 (7 bases). The germline V gene encodes CDR1 SNHLY and CDR2 FYNNEI. The CDR3 runs 15 residues. V lost 6 bases, J lost 4 bases, and 18 bases lay in between. DNA of the CDR3: TGTGCCAGCAGGACCGGAGGGGGCGAGGGAGAGACCCAGTACTTC. Protein product: CASRTGGGEGETQYF.

This clonotype was picked up a small number of times. CDR3 in DNA: TGCAGTGCTAGTAGGACAGGGGATGTGCAGTACTTC. Translated: CSASRTGDVQYF. The V gene is TRBV20-1, the J gene TRBJ2-7, with 9 bases identical to TRBD1. Losses at the gene ends were 3 bases for V and 9 bases for J; bases not matched to a gene: 6. The CDR3 has 12 amino acids. The germline CDR1 and CDR2 sequences are DFQATT and SNEGSKA (reference sequence).

There are many counts of this clonotype. V is TRBV5-1 and J is TRBJ1-2, with D unclear. Trimming cost V 0 bases and J 5 bases, with 8 bases left between them. CDR1 is SGHRS and CDR2 is YFSETQ in the germline V gene. The length of the CDR3 is 13 residues. The CDR3 region is CASSLEQKYGYTF. In nucleotides, the CDR3 is TGCGCCAGCAGCTTGGAACAGAAGTATGGCTACACCTTC.

The rearrangement links TRBV24-1 to TRBJ1-5; possible D gene TRBD1, 6 bases. The length of the CDR3 is 16 residues. V was pared by 2 bases and J by 5 bases, with 15 bases between. CDR1 is KGHDR, CDR2 SFDVKD, per germline. CDR3 sequence reads: CATSDSGTREYQPQHF. CDR3 sequence (DNA): TGTGCCACCAGTGATTCCGGGACAAGGGAATATCAGCCCCAGCATTTT.

The V gene is TRBV7-2, the J gene TRBJ1-1; no firm D call. The CDR3 extends over 12 amino acids. Deletions cut 7 bases from V and 7 bases from J, with 13 bases between. The V gene's germline CDR1 is SGHTA and CDR2 FQGNSA. CDR3: CASTTLPNEAFF. The CDR3 nucleotides read TGTGCCAGCACCACCCTGCCTAATGAAGCTTTCTTT.

This clonotype was seen more than once but under ten times. The V and J genes are TRBV10-3 and TRBJ2-1, with D perhaps TRBD2 (6 bases). Trimming pared 2 bases from V and 2 bases from J, leaving 10 bases between. The CDR3 has 15 residues. Germline assignment: CDR1 ENHRY and CDR2 SYGVKD. CDR3 DNA sequence: TGTGCCATCAGTGAGGGCGGGACCCCCTACAATGAGCAGTTCTTC. Translation: CAISEGGTPYNEQFF.

The V call is TRBV7-2, the J call TRBJ1-1, with TRBD1 as a possible D gene (5 bases). The V end was cut by 6 bases, the J end by 6 bases, with 14 bases between. Germline V gives CDR1 SGHTA, CDR2 FQGNSA. This CDR3 is built from 13 residues. The CDR3 loop is CASSGRAASEAFF. The CDR3 DNA reads as TGTGCCAGCAGTGGCAGGGCGGCGTCTGAAGCTTTCTTT.

This clonotype was observed a handful of times. The V gene is TRBV5-1, the J gene TRBJ1-1; a weak D match, TRBD1 (5 bases). The CDR3 contains 16 residues. V lost 0 bases, J lost 2 bases, and 14 bases lay in between. Germline CDR1 reads SGHRS; CDR2 reads YFSETQ. CDR3 amino acids: CASSLGRSGVNTEAFF. The CDR3 region has the DNA TGCGCCAGCAGCTTGGGGCGGTCGGGGGTTAACACTGAAGCTTTCTTT.

The V call is TRBV11-2, the J call TRBJ2-1, with D perhaps TRBD2 (6 bases). The V gene lost 1 base and the J gene lost 4 bases, with 20 bases spanning the gap. The CDR3 consists of 18 residues. The germline V gene encodes CDR1 SGHAT and CDR2 FQNNGV. CDR3: CASSLGGTPGLGYNEQFF. The CDR3 DNA follows: TGTGCCAGCAGCTTAGGCGGGACGCCCGGCCTCGGATACAATGAGCAGTTCTTC.

The chain combines TRBV24-1 with TRBJ2-1; possibly TRBD1 for D (6 bases). V lost 5 bases, J lost 3 bases, and 10 bases lay in between. Germline-derived CDR1 and CDR2 are KGHDR and SFDVKD. The CDR3 loop spans 14 amino acids. The CDR3 DNA sequence: TGTGCCACCAGTGGAACAGGGATCTACAATGAGCAGTTCTTC. It yields the protein CATSGTGIYNEQFF.

The V and J genes are TRBV11-2 and TRBJ1-6; D gene ambiguous. Germline CDR1 is SGHAT and CDR2 is FQNNGV. Trimming left V 0 bases short and J 9 bases short, with 3 bases between. The CDR3 extends over 12 amino acids. The CDR3 reads CASSLDRSPLHF. The CDR3 nucleotides read TGTGCCAGCAGCTTAGATCGTTCACCCCTCCACTTT.

The rearrangement joins TRBV7-2 to TRBJ2-2; maybe TRBD2 (6 bases). Germline CDR1 is SGHTA and CDR2 is FQGNSA. V dropped 1 base and J dropped 5 bases, with 17 bases sitting between them. The CDR3 extends over 17 amino acids. CDR3 DNA: TGTGCCAGCAGCTTAGGGTTCGGGGAGGTTTTAACCGGGGAGCTGTTTTTT. As protein: CASSLGFGEVLTGELFF.

On this clonotype: No DNA is shown, since the ends of the CDR3 on it are uncertain; the CDR3 is the one TCRdb lists. This rearrangement joins TRBV12-3 or TRBV12-4 to TRBJ2-3; TRBD1 is the table's D call, not checked against the DNA. The CDR3 region is 12 residues in length, termini included. The CDR3 here is CASSSSTWAQYF.

This clonotype was detected only once. The J gene is TRBJ2-5, the V gene TRBV20-1; 7 nucleotides agree with TRBD2. Losses at the gene ends were 5 bases for V and 0 bases for J; bases not matched to a gene: 9. CDR3 length: 15 residues. Looked up from germline, CDR1 is DFQATT and CDR2 is SNEGSKA (reference sequence). The CDR3 sequence is CSARADGGYQETQYF. CDR3 in DNA: TGCAGTGCTCGAGCCGACGGGGGGTACCAAGAGACCCAGTACTTC.

The V call is TRBV5-1, the J call TRBJ1-4, with TRBD1 matching 7 bases. CDR3 length: 16 amino acids. Per germline, CDR1 SGHRS and CDR2 YFSETQ. V was pared by 4 bases and J by 0 bases, with 6 bases of the junction left unmatched. The DNA for the CDR3 is TGCGCCAGCAGCGTGGACAGGAAATCAACTAATGAAAAACTGTTTTTT. Translated: CASSVDRKSTNEKLFF.

The V gene is TRBV9, the J gene TRBJ2-1, with a weak D call TRBD2 (5 bases). Germline V lookup: CDR1 SGDLS, CDR2 YYNGEE. This CDR3 region has 14 residues. The V end lost 0 bases, the J end lost 5 bases, and 9 bases lay between the germline ends. The CDR3 loop reads CASSVVPSHNEQFF. The CDR3 DNA reads TGTGCCAGCAGCGTAGTACCTAGCCACAATGAGCAGTTCTTC.

In DNA, the CDR3 is TGCGCCAGCAGCTCGGGGACAGGGGGAGGCTCCTACGAGCAGTACTTC. It translates to CASSSGTGGGSYEQYF. The chain has TRBV5-1 and TRBJ2-7; 11 bases map to TRBD1. The J segment lost 0 bases and the V segment lost 3 bases, leaving 5 bases of the junction unmatched. This CDR3 is built from 16 residues. CDR1 and CDR2 from the germline V gene are SGHRS and YFSETQ. The complete variable domain, with remaining parts taken from reference TRBV5-1 and TRBJ2-7, reads KAGVTQTPRYLIKTRGQQVTLSCSPISGHRSVSWYQQTPGQGLQFLFEYFSETQRNKGNFPGRFSGRQFSNSRSEMNVSTLELGDSALYLCASSSGTGGGSYEQYFGPGTRLTVT.